Listed below are T cell receptor beta chains from one sample, sequenced in a study of blood T cell repertoires in COVID-19. The table came from immunoSEQ multiplex PCR; TCRdb's copy has only in-frame clones and leaves some out. This sample has hundreds of thousands of clones; around 87% occur once, and the top ten carry approximately 4%. The sample consisted of peripheral blood. These receptors were obtained from a woman aged 45-60 years with active or convalescent COVID-19. Both conserved end residues are part of each CDR3. A D gene is named only where the DNA matches it firmly. Expanded clones get a size class; other rows say once, few or many, or leave the size out.

d_call	v_call	clone_size	j_call	cdr3_nt	cdr3_aa
.	TRBV25-1	few	TRBJ2-1	TGTGCCAGCAGTGAACAGTCCTACAATGAGCAGTTCTTC	CASSEQSYNEQFF
.	TRBV3-1/TRBV3-2	.	TRBJ1-3	TGTGCCAGCGGCCGGACAGCCGGGGGAAACACCATATATTTT	CASGRTAGGNTIYF
TRBD2	TRBV7-2	.	TRBJ2-7	TGTGCCAGCAGCCGGAATCCACTAGCGGGAGTACGGTCCTACGAGCAGTACTTC	CASSRNPLAGVRSYEQYF
.	TRBV3-1/TRBV3-2	.	TRBJ1-1	TGTGCCAGCAGGCTACAGGGAAACACTGAAGCTTTCTTT	CASRLQGNTEAFF
.	TRBV29-1	.	TRBJ2-7	TGCAGCGTTGGGGGCAGGGGACCCGAGCAGTACTTC	CSVGGRGPEQYF
TRBD2	TRBV29-1	.	TRBJ2-5	TGCAGCGTTGAATCGGGGGGGTGGGAGACCCAGTACTTC	CSVESGGWETQYF
.	TRBV6-5	.	TRBJ2-5	TGTGCCAGCAGTAAGAACAGGGCTAGGGAGACCCAGTACTTC	CASSKNRARETQYF
TRBD1	TRBV7-9	.	TRBJ1-4	TGTGCCAGCAGCATTGGGGTAACAGGGGGTCATGAAAAACTGTTTTTT	CASSIGVTGGHEKLFF
.	TRBV12-3/TRBV12-4	.	TRBJ1-2	TGTGCCAGCAGAAAACCGGGGATCTATGGCTACACCTTC	CASRKPGIYGYTF
TRBD2	TRBV5-1	once	TRBJ2-2	TGCGCCAGCAGCCCGGGACTAACGAACACCGGGGAGCTGTTTTTT	CASSPGLTNTGELFF
TRBD1	TRBV28	.	TRBJ1-1	TGTGCCAGCAGGGAGACAGGGAAGGGGGCTTTCTTT	CASRETGKGAFF
.	TRBV27	.	TRBJ1-4	TGTGCCAGCAGTTCTTACAGGGATAGTTATGAAAAACTGTTTTTT	CASSSYRDSYEKLFF
.	TRBV7-9	few	TRBJ1-2	TGTGCCAGCAGCTACAGGGCAAGTGGCTACACCTTC	CASSYRASGYTF
TRBD1	TRBV6-2/TRBV6-3	.	TRBJ1-2	TGTGCCAGCAGTTCCTTGAGACAGGGGAGCTATGGCTACACCTTC	CASSSLRQGSYGYTF
TRBD2	TRBV6-5	once	TRBJ2-1	TGTGCCAGCAGTTGGGCCCGACTAGCGGGGATCAATGAGCAGTTCTTC	CASSWARLAGINEQFF
.	TRBV5-1	.	TRBJ2-2	TGCGCCAGCAGCTTGGCCGGGTTGTCCGTCCTAGAGACCGGGGAGCTGTTTTTT	CASSLAGLSVLETGELFF
.	TRBV7-9	.	TRBJ1-4	TGTGCCAGCAGCTTAGCCGGGAATGAAAAACTGTTTTTT	CASSLAGNEKLFF
TRBD1	TRBV7-2	.	TRBJ1-1	TGTGCCAGCAGGGGGACAGGGGGCATGAACACTGAAGCTTTCTTT	CASRGTGGMNTEAFF
.	TRBV7-2	.	TRBJ2-1	TGTGCCAGCAGCTTATCAAGAGGGTACGAGCAGTTCTTC	CASSLSRGYEQFF
.	TRBV4-2	.	TRBJ1-6	TGTGCCAGCAGCCAAGGGGTGGCTGCGGATAATTCACCCCTCCACTTT	CASSQGVAADNSPLHF
.	TRBV28	.	TRBJ2-5	TGTGCCAGCAGTTCTCCGTCTCTCCAGGGACAAGAGACCCAGTACTTC	CASSSPSLQGQETQYF
.	TRBV7-2	.	TRBJ1-1	TGTGCCAGCAGCTTAGAGAGTGGAGCTTTCTTT	CASSLESGAFF
TRBD2	TRBV27	once	TRBJ2-1	TGTGCCAGCAGTTTATCGGAGGGGACTAGGTCGAGGAATGAGCAGTTCTTC	CASSLSEGTRSRNEQFF
.	TRBV4-3	.	TRBJ2-1	TGCGCCAGCAGCCAAGATATTGGGCGGGCCTACAATGAGCAGTTCTTC	CASSQDIGRAYNEQFF
TRBD1	TRBV29-1	.	TRBJ1-1	TGCAGCGTTGAATTCGGTGGGACAGCCATGAACACTGAAGCTTTCTTT	CSVEFGGTAMNTEAFF
.	TRBV7-9	.	TRBJ1-1	TGTGCCACCCTTAGGGGGATGGTTTATAACACTGAAGCTTTCTTT	CATLRGMVYNTEAFF
TRBD1	TRBV12-3/TRBV12-4	.	TRBJ1-2	TGTGCCAGCAGCCACGACAGGGGGCAAGGCTACACCTTC	CASSHDRGQGYTF
.	TRBV28	.	TRBJ1-3	TGTGCCAGCAGTTTATCGCGGACAGTTAAGTTACGAAACACCATATATTTT	CASSLSRTVKLRNTIYF
TRBD1	TRBV18	.	TRBJ1-1	TGTGCCAGCTCACCGACAGGGGCGTACACTGAAGCTTTCTTT	CASSPTGAYTEAFF
.	TRBV7-2	.	TRBJ1-6	TGTGCCAGCAGCTTTGGGAGGGCCAACCCATTAAATTCACCCCTCCACTTT	CASSFGRANPLNSPLHF
.	TRBV18	.	TRBJ1-6	TGTGCCAGCTCACCAGGCAGGGGAGATTCACCCCTCCACTTT	CASSPGRGDSPLHF
TRBD1	TRBV5-1	.	TRBJ1-2	TGCGCCAGCAGCACGGGACAGGACTATGGCTACACCTTC	CASSTGQDYGYTF
TRBD1	TRBV3-1/TRBV3-2	.	TRBJ1-1	TGTGCCAGCAGCCAAGATCCAAGACCGGGACAGGTAGCTTTCTTT	CASSQDPRPGQVAFF
.	TRBV28	once	TRBJ1-6	TGTGCCAGCAGTTTATCACCTCCAAAGAGCTCCTATAATTCACCCCTCCACTTT	CASSLSPPKSSYNSPLHF
TRBD1	TRBV6-5	.	TRBJ2-7	TGTGCCACCAGTTCTGGGGGACAGGGAGCCTACGAGCAGTACTTC	CATSSGGQGAYEQYF
.	TRBV30	.	TRBJ2-2	TGTGCCTCCCCGAGCCGGGTCGCCGGGGAGCTGTTTTTT	CASPSRVAGELFF
TRBD2	TRBV29-1	once	TRBJ2-1	TGCAGCGTTTTACTAGCGGGCCAGAATGAGCAGTTCTTC	CSVLLAGQNEQFF
TRBD2	TRBV5-1	.	TRBJ2-2	TGCGCCAGCAGCTTGACCAGCGGGAGCGCCGGGGAGCTGTTTTTT	CASSLTSGSAGELFF
TRBD1	TRBV30	.	TRBJ1-2	TGTGCCTGGAGTGTCCAGGGGGACTATGGCTACACCTTC	CAWSVQGDYGYTF
.	TRBV19	few	TRBJ1-2	TGTGCCAGTAGTATCTCCCCCGGACTGCTCTATGGCTACACCTTC	CASSISPGLLYGYTF
TRBD2	TRBV7-9	.	TRBJ2-7	TGTGCCAGCAGTTCCGGGACTAGCCACTACGAGCAGTACTTC	CASSSGTSHYEQYF
.	TRBV6-5	.	TRBJ2-3	TGTGCCAGCAGTACGGCGCGGGGCCCCCGTAATACGCAGTATTTT	CASSTARGPRNTQYF
.	TRBV16	.	TRBJ1-1	TGTGCCAGCAGCCGCACCCCAGGGAACACTGAAGCTTTCTTT	CASSRTPGNTEAFF
.	TRBV7-9	.	TRBJ2-1	TGTGCCAGCAGCCCCCACCGTCGGGGGAGCTCCTACAATGAGCAGTTCTTC	CASSPHRRGSSYNEQFF
.	TRBV24-1	.	TRBJ2-6	TGTGCCACCAGTGACCCCCTGAGTGCCAACGTCCTGACTTTC	CATSDPLSANVLTF
.	TRBV5-1	.	TRBJ2-5	TGCGCCAGCAGCCGCACTCTGGGGGGGCCCCAAGAGACCCAGTACTTC	CASSRTLGGPQETQYF
TRBD1	TRBV4-1	.	TRBJ2-1	TGCGCCAGCAGCCGACCGGACAGGAGTGAGCAGTTCTTC	CASSRPDRSEQFF
.	TRBV6-6	few	TRBJ1-1	TGTGCCAGCAGTTACTCGAGTCCAGGGCTGAACACTGAAGCTTTCTTT	CASSYSSPGLNTEAFF
TRBD1	TRBV18	once	TRBJ1-1	TGTGCCAGCTCGGGACAGGGGGGAGGAGAAGCTTTCTTT	CASSGQGGGEAFF
TRBD1	TRBV7-2	.	TRBJ2-7	TGTGCCAGCAGCTCCATCCCGGGACAGTGGTACGAGCAGTACTTC	CASSSIPGQWYEQYF
TRBD2	TRBV10-1	.	TRBJ2-3	TGCGCCAGCAGTGAGTCGAACAGCGGGAGGGCAACAGATACGCAGTATTTT	CASSESNSGRATDTQYF
TRBD2	TRBV4-3	.	TRBJ2-1	TGCGCCAGCAGCCAGGGACTAGCGGTTTACAATGAGCAGTTCTTC	CASSQGLAVYNEQFF
TRBD2	TRBV11-2	.	TRBJ2-7	TGTGCCAGCAGCTCTCCTGGGGGACTAGCGGGAGTCGAAGAGCAGTACTTC	CASSSPGGLAGVEEQYF
.	TRBV19	.	TRBJ1-2	TGTGCCAGTAGTATTGTGGACAGCGTGTATGGCTACACCTTC	CASSIVDSVYGYTF
TRBD1	TRBV11-2	.	TRBJ2-7	TGTGCCAGCAGCTTCTTACAGGGGGCCTATACCTACGAGCAGTACTTC	CASSFLQGAYTYEQYF
.	TRBV11-3	.	TRBJ1-1	TGTGCCAGCAGCCCGGGGATGGCGGGTGAAGCTTTCTTT	CASSPGMAGEAFF
.	TRBV7-2	.	TRBJ1-2	TGTGCCAGCAGCTCGATGGACAGAAGTGGTGGCTACACCTTC	CASSSMDRSGGYTF
TRBD1	TRBV7-9	.	TRBJ1-2	TGTGCCAGCAGCCGGTCGGGTCAGGGGGACTATGGCTACACCTTC	CASSRSGQGDYGYTF
TRBD1	TRBV2	few	TRBJ2-1	TGTGCCAGCAGTGAAGGGAGATTGAGGGGGCTAGCCTATTACAATGAGCAGTTCTTC	CASSEGRLRGLAYYNEQFF